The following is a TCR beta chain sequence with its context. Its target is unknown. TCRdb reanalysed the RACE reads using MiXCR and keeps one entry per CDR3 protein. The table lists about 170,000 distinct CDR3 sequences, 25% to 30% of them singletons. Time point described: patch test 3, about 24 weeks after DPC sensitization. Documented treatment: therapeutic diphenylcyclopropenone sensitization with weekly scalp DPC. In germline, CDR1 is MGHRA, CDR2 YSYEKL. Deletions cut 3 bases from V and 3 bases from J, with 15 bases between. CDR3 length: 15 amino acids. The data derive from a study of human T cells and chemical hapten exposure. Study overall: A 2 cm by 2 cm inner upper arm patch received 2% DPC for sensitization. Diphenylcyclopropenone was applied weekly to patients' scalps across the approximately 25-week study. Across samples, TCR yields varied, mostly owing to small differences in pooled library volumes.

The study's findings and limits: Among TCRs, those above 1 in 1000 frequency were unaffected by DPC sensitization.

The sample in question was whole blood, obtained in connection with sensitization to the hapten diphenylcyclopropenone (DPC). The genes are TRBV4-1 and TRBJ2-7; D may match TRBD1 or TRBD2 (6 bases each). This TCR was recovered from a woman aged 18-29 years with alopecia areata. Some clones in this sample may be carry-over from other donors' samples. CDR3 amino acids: CASSHGGSGGYEQYF. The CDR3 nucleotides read TGCGCCAGCAGCCACGGGGGCAGTGGGGGCTACGAGCAGTACTTC.